A selection of T cell receptor beta chains follows, all from one sample in a study of blood T cell repertoires in COVID-19. The protocol was immunoSEQ multiplex PCR, while the TCRdb copy is restricted to in-frame clones and leaves out a portion. The sample has roughly 180,000 clones, around 83% seen once. Sequences were obtained from peripheral blood. These receptors originate from a woman aged 25 to 39 with active or convalescent COVID-19. Each CDR3 is given with its conserved first and last residue. Fields, in order: CDR3 protein, CDR3 DNA, D gene, J gene, V gene, clone size. D genes are given only for firm matches. Some rows have no size entry. The others give once, few or many, or a class for an expanded clone.

CASSLALKETQYF,TGTGCCAGCAGTTTAGCGCTAAAAGAGACCCAGTACTTC,.,TRBJ2-5,TRBV12-3/TRBV12-4,.
CASSPGQGLSYGYTF,TGTGCCAGCAGCCCCGGACAGGGACTAAGCTATGGCTACACCTTC,TRBD1,TRBJ1-2,TRBV11-3,.
CASSPYNQPQHF,TGTGCCAGCAGCCCCTATAATCAGCCCCAGCATTTT,.,TRBJ1-5,TRBV7-8,.
CASSSGQGEFF,TGTGCCAGCAGCTCTGGACAGGGCGAGTTCTTC,TRBD1,TRBJ2-1,TRBV3-1/TRBV3-2,.
CASSPRTSGVREHTGELFF,TGTGCCAGCAGCCCTCGGACTAGCGGGGTAAGGGAACACACCGGGGAGCTGTTTTTT,TRBD2,TRBJ2-2,TRBV9,.
CASSLRGSLVDTQYF,TGTGCCAGCAGTTTAAGGGGGAGCTTGGTTGATACGCAGTATTTT,.,TRBJ2-3,TRBV28,.
CASSKAYNSGANVLTF,TGTGCCAGCAGCAAAGCTTACAATTCTGGGGCCAACGTCCTGACTTTC,.,TRBJ2-6,TRBV21-1,.
CASSVEATGGVYGYTF,TGTGCCAGCAGTGTAGAGGCGACAGGGGGTGTCTATGGCTACACCTTC,TRBD1,TRBJ1-2,TRBV6-4,.
CSVVPSGMGDEQFF,TGCAGCGTTGTCCCTAGCGGGATGGGAGATGAGCAGTTCTTC,TRBD2,TRBJ2-1,TRBV29-1,.
CASSLRTGTEAFF,TGTGCCAGCAGTTTGAGGACGGGGACTGAAGCTTTCTTT,.,TRBJ1-1,TRBV27,once
CASSLLDTQYF,TGTGCCAGCAGCCTACTAGATACGCAGTATTTT,.,TRBJ2-3,TRBV3-1/TRBV3-2,.
CASSHWDSTYNEQFF,TGTGCCAGCAGCCACTGGGACAGCACTTACAATGAGCAGTTCTTC,TRBD1,TRBJ2-1,TRBV11-2,.
CASSLNRQPQHF,TGTGCCAGCAGCTTGAACAGGCAGCCCCAGCATTTT,.,TRBJ1-5,TRBV5-6,.
CASSLQNEQFF,TGTGCCAGCAGCTTACAAAATGAGCAGTTCTTC,.,TRBJ2-1,TRBV11-3,.
CASGRQLNQPQHF,TGTGCCAGCGGAAGACAGTTAAATCAGCCCCAGCATTTT,.,TRBJ1-5,TRBV2,.
CASSRGPPGANEKLFF,TGTGCCAGCAGCCGGGGGCCCCCAGGGGCCAATGAAAAACTGTTTTTT,.,TRBJ1-4,TRBV3-1/TRBV3-2,.
CASSEAERNTEAFF,TGTGCCAGCAGTGAGGCAGAGCGGAACACTGAAGCTTTCTTT,.,TRBJ1-1,TRBV2,.
CASSIGTGVSTNEKLFF,TGTGCCAGTAGTATAGGGACAGGGGTGTCGACTAATGAAAAACTGTTTTTT,TRBD1,TRBJ1-4,TRBV19,few
CASSLEHRAQNEQFF,TGTGCCAGCAGCTTAGAACACAGGGCACAAAATGAGCAGTTCTTC,.,TRBJ2-1,TRBV7-9,.
CATSSGRKSSYEQYF,TGTGCCACCAGCAGTGGCAGGAAGAGCTCCTACGAGCAGTACTTC,.,TRBJ2-7,TRBV15,.
CATSRAPGNQPQHF,TGTGCCACCAGCAGAGCACCGGGCAATCAGCCCCAGCATTTT,.,TRBJ1-5,TRBV15,.
CASSASGGAGELFF,TGTGCCAGCAGCGCTAGCGGGGGCGCCGGGGAGCTGTTTTTT,TRBD2,TRBJ2-2,TRBV7-2,few
CASRLGLPGSHYGYTF,TGTGCCAGCAGACTTGGTCTTCCGGGGTCTCATTATGGCTACACCTTC,.,TRBJ1-2,TRBV28,.
CASSATGNQPQHF,TGTGCCAGCAGTGCGACAGGGAATCAGCCCCAGCATTTT,TRBD1,TRBJ1-5,TRBV27,.
CASSFSHSGNTIYF,TGTGCCAGCAGTTTTTCCCACTCTGGAAACACCATATATTTT,.,TRBJ1-3,TRBV6-5,few
CASSSGLGYTF,TGTGCCAGCAGCTCAGGGTTGGGCTACACCTTC,.,TRBJ1-2,TRBV7-2,.
CASGAYSNQPQHF,TGTGCCAGTGGGGCTTATAGCAATCAGCCCCAGCATTTT,.,TRBJ1-5,TRBV19,.
CASSLDGGNMNTEAFF,TGTGCCAGCAGCTTAGACGGGGGGAACATGAACACTGAAGCTTTCTTT,.,TRBJ1-1,TRBV11-3,.
CASSDSGGGSNQPQHF,TGTGCCAGCAGTGACTCGGGGGGTGGGAGCAATCAGCCCCAGCATTTT,.,TRBJ1-5,TRBV6-4,.
CASSYSGGWGTEAFF,TGTGCCAGCAGTTACTCAGGGGGCTGGGGCACTGAAGCTTTCTTT,TRBD1,TRBJ1-1,TRBV6-6,few
CASRIDSGTSPLHF,TGTGCCAGCAGGATCGACAGCGGGACTTCACCCCTCCACTTT,.,TRBJ1-6,TRBV2,.
CASSDPGLRGYTF,TGTGCCAGCAGCGACCCGGGACTGAGAGGCTACACCTTC,.,TRBJ1-2,TRBV7-2,.